This entry describes one TCR beta chain. This entry comes from a study of beta chain features in type 1 diabetes. Whole-study context: Across the samples, roughly 98 million sorted cells were examined in total.

V was shortened by 5 bases and J by 2 bases, with 10 bases between the two germline ends. The germline V gene has CDR1 MDHEN and CDR2 SYDVKM. The CDR3 length is 14 residues. Since all of the isolated RNA was reverse transcribed, expressed TCRB transcripts were what got sequenced. Sequencing of naive, central memory and regulatory T cell samples gave an average of roughly 3.6 million reads. Only in-frame clones appear in the TCRdb table, and some are missing; sequencing was by immunoSEQ multiplex PCR. The data show about 450,000 clones, over 9.5% seen once. This chain links TRBV28 with TRBJ1-5; weak D call: TRBD1 (6 bases). The sample taken for sequencing was naive CD4+ T cells from blood. The receptor was derived from a woman younger than 30 in good health. The CDR3, as DNA: TGTGCCAGCAGTCTCTACAGGGGCAATCAGCCCCAGCATTTT. As protein: CASSLYRGNQPQHF.